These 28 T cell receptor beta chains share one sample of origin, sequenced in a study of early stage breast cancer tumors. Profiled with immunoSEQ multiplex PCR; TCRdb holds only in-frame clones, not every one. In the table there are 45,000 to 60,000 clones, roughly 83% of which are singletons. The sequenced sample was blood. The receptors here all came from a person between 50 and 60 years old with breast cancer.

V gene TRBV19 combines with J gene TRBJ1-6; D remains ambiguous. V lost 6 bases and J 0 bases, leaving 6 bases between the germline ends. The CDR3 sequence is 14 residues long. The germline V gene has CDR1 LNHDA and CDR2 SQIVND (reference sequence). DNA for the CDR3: TGTGCCAGTAGCCGAAGCTCCTATAATTCACCCCTCCACTTT. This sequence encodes CASSRSSYNSPLHF.

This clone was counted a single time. The CDR3 nucleotides read TGTGCCAGCACCTATGCCCCGAACACTGAAGCTTTCTTT. It codes for CASTYAPNTEAFF. The genes are TRBV5-8 and TRBJ1-1, with unresolved D. This CDR3 has 13 residues. Trimming pared 6 bases from V and 1 base from J, leaving 10 bases between. Germline CDR1 is SGHTS and CDR2 is YDEGEE. Full variable domain (remainder filled in from reference TRBV5-8 and TRBJ1-1): EAGVTQSPTHLIKTRGQQATLRCSPISGHTSVYWYQQALGLGLQFLLWYDEGEERNRGNFPPRFSGRQFPNYSSELNVNALELEDSALYLCASTYAPNTEAFFGQGTRLTVV.

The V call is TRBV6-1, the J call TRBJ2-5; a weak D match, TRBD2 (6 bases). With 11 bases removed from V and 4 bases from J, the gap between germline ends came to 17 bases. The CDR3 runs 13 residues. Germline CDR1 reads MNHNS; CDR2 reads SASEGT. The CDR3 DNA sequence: TGTGCCGGGGGGACGGGAACAAGAGAGACCCAGTACTTC. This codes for CAGGTGTRETQYF.

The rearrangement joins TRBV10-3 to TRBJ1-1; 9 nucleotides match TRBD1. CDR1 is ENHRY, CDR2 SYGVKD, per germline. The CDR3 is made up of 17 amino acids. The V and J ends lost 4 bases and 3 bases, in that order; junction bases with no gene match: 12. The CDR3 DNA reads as TGTGCCATCAGTGCCGTCCCGGGACAGGGCGGGTACACTGAAGCTTTCTTT. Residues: CAISAVPGQGGYTEAFF.

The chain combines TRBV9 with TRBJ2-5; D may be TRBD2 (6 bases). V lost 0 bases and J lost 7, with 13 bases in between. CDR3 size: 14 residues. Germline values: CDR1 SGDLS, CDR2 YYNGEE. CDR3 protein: CASSVGGAGGTQYF. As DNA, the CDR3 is TGTGCCAGCAGCGTAGGTGGGGCCGGGGGGACCCAGTACTTC. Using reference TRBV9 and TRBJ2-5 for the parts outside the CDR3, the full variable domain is DSGVTQTPKHLITATGQRVTLRCSPRSGDLSVYWYQQSLDQGLQFLIQYYNGEERAKGNILERFSAQQFPDLHSELNLSSLELGDSALYFCASSVGGAGGTQYFGPGTRLLVL.

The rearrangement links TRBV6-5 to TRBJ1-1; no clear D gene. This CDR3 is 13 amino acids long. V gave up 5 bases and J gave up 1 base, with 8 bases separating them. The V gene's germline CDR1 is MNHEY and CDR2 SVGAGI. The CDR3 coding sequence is TGTGCCAGCAGTCTTCCCCCGAACACTGAAGCTTTCTTT. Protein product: CASSLPPNTEAFF.

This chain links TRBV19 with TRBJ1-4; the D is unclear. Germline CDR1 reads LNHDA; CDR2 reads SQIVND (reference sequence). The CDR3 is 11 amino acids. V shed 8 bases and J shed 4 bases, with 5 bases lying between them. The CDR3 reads CASGDNEKLFF. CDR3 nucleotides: TGTGCCAGTGGGGATAATGAAAAACTGTTTTTT.

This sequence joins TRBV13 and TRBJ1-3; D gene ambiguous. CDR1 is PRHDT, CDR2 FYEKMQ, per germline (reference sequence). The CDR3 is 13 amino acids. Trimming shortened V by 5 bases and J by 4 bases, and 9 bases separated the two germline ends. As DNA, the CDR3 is TGTGCCAGCAGCCCCCGTCTGGGAAACACCATATATTTT. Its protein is CASSPRLGNTIYF.

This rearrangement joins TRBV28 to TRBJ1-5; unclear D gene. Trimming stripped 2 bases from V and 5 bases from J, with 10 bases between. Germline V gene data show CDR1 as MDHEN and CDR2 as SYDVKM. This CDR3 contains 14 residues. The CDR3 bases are TGTGCCAGCAGTTTACACTTGAGGGATCAGCCCCAGCATTTT. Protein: CASSLHLRDQPQHF.

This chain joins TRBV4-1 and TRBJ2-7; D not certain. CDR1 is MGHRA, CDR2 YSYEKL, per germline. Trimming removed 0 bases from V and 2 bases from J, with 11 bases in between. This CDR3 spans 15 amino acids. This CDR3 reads CASSQDASEAYEQYF. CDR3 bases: TGCGCCAGCAGCCAAGACGCTAGTGAGGCCTACGAGCAGTACTTC.

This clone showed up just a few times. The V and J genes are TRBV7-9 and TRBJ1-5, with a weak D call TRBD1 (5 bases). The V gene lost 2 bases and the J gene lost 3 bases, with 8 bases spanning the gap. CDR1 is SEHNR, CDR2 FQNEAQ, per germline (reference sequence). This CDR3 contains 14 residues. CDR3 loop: CASSLSGLNQPQHF. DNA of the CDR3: TGTGCCAGCAGCTTATCAGGGCTCAATCAGCCCCAGCATTTT.

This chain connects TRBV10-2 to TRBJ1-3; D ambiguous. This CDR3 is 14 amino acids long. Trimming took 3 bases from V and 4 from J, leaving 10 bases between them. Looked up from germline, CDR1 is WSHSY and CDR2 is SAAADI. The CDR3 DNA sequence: TGCGCCAGCAGTGAAAATCTCTGGGGAAACACCATATATTTT. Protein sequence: CASSENLWGNTIYF.

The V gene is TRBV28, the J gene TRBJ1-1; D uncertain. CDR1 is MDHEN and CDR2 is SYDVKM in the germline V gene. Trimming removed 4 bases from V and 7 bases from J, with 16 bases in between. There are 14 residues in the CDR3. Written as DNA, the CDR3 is TGTGCCAGCAGTTCCCCCCCCGTCGGGATTGAAGCTTTCTTT. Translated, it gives CASSSPPVGIEAFF.

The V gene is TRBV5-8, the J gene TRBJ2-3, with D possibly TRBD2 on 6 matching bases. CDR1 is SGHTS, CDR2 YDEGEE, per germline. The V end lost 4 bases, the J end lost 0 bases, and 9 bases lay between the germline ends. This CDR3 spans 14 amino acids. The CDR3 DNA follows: TGTGCCAGCAGCCTAGGGACTAGCACAGATACGCAGTATTTT. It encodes CASSLGTSTDTQYF.

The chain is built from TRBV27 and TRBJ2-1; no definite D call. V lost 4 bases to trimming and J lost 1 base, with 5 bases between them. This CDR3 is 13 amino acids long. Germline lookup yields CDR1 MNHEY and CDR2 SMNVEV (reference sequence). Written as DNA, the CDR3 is TGTGCCAGCAGTTGGAAATCCTACAATGAGCAGTTCTTC. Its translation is CASSWKSYNEQFF.

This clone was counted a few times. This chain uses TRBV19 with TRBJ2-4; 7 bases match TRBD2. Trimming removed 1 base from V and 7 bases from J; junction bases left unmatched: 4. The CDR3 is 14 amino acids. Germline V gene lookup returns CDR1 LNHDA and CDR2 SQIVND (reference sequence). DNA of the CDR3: TGTGCCAGTAGTATAGCAGAGACTAGCAACATTCAGTACTTC. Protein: CASSIAETSNIQYF.

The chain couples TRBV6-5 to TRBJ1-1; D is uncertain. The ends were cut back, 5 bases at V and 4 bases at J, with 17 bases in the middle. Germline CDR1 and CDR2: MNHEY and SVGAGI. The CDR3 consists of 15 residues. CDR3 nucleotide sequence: TGTGCCAGCAGTCACACGCGGAGGGAATCCACTGAAGCTTTCTTT. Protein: CASSHTRRESTEAFF.

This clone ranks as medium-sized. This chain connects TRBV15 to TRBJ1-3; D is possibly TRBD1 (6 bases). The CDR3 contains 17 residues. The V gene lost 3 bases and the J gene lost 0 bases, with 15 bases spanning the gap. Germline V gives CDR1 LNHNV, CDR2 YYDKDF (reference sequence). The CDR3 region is CATSRTGQTFSGNTIYF. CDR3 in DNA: TGTGCCACCAGCAGGACTGGACAGACCTTCTCTGGAAACACCATATATTTT.

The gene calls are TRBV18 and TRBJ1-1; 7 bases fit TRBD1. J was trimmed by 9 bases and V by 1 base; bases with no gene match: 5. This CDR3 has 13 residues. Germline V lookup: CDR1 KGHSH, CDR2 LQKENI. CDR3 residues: CASSPLQGGKAFF. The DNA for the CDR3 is TGTGCCAGCTCACCACTCCAGGGGGGGAAAGCTTTCTTT. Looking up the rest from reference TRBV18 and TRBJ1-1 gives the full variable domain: NAGVMQNPRHLVRRRGQEARLRCSPMKGHSHVYWYRQLPEEGLKFMVYLQKENIIDESGMPKERFSAEFPKEGPSILRIQQVVRGDSAAYFCASSPLQGGKAFFGQGTRLTVV.

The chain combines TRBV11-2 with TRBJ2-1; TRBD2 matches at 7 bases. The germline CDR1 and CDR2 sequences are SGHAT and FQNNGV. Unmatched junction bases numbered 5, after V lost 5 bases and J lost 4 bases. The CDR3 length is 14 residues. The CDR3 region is CASSLSGPYNEQFF. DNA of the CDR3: TGTGCCAGCAGCCTTAGCGGGCCTTACAATGAGCAGTTCTTC.

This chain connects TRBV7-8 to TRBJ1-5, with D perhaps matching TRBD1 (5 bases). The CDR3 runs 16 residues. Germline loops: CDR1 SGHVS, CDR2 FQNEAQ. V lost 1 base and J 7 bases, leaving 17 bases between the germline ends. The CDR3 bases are TGTGCCAGCAGCTTAGACCCCACTGCCAGGACACAGCCCCAGCATTTT. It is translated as CASSLDPTARTQPQHF.

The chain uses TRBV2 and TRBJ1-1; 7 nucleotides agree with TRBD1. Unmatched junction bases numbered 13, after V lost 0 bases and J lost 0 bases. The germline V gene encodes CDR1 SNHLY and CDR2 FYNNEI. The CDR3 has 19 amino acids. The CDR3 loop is CASSEAPPTGTLMNTEAFF. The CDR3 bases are TGTGCCAGCAGTGAAGCCCCGCCGACAGGGACCCTAATGAACACTGAAGCTTTCTTT.

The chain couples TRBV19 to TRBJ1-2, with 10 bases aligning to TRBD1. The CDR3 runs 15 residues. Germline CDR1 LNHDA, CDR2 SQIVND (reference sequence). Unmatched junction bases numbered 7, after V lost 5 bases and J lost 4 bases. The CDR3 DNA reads TGTGCCAGTAGTCATCGGTGGGACAGGGGCTATGGCTACACCTTC. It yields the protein CASSHRWDRGYGYTF.

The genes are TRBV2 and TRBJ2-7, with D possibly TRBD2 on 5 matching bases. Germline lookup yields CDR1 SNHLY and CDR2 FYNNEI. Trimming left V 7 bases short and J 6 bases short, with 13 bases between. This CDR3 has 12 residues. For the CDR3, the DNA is TGTGCCAGCAAAGACCGGGGAAGCGAGCAGTACTTC. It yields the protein CASKDRGSEQYF.

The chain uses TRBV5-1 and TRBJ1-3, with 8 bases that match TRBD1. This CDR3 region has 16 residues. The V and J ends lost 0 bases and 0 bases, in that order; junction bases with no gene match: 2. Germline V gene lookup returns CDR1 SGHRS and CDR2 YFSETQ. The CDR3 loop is CASSLGTGFSGNTIYF. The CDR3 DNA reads TGCGCCAGCAGCTTGGGGACAGGGTTCTCTGGAAACACCATATATTTT.

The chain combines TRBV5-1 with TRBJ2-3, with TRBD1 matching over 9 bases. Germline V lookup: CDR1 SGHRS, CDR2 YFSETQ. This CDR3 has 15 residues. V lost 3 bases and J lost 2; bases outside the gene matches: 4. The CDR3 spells CASSSTGGATDTQYF. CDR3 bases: TGCGCCAGCAGCTCGACAGGGGGTGCCACAGATACGCAGTATTTT.

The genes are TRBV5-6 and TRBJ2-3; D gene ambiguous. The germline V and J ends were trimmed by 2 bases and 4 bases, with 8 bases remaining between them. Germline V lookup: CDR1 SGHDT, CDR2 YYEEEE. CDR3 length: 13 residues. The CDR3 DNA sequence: TGTGCCAGCAGCTTCTATAGTTCAGATACGCAGTATTTT. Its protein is CASSFYSSDTQYF. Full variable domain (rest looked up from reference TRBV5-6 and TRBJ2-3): DAGVTQSPTHLIKTRGQQVTLRCSPKSGHDTVSWYQQALGQGPQFIFQYYEEEERQRGNFPDRFSGHQFPNYSSELNVNALLLGDSALYLCASSFYSSDTQYFGPGTRLTVL.

The CDR3 nucleotides read TGTGCCAGCAGCAAAAGGGGCCGGGACAGGGGGTCTGGAAACACCATATATTTT. It encodes CASSKRGRDRGSGNTIYF. The chain is built from TRBV21-1 and TRBJ1-3; TRBD1 was called by the table and not checked on the DNA. TRBV21-1 is a documented pseudogene. CDR3 length: 18 amino acids.